This T cell receptor beta chain was recorded in a study of cytomegalovirus exposure and HLA in healthy donors. The CDR3 sequence is 12 residues long. Germline CDR1 reads MNHNY; CDR2 reads SVGAGI (reference sequence). Unmatched junction bases numbered 5, after V lost 6 bases and J lost 6 bases. Worth noting for this clone: Its target is unknown.

Primers included in the PCR were 60 Vbeta and 13 Jbeta primers. Data came from immunoSEQ multiplex PCR; TCRdb stores just in-frame clones and leaves some out. The table lists 89,000 or so clones, over 70% of them singletons. General study results and limits: A few chains tied to CMV proved CMV antigen-specific in vitro. There were several of the most significant clusters that appeared linked to common viral pathogens in a later analysis.

The receptor was derived from a man between 18 and 35 years old in good health and CMV-seropositive. The chain links TRBV6-6 to TRBJ2-7; 7 bases match TRBD1. The specimen sequenced was PBMCs. The DNA for the CDR3 is TGTGCCAGCAGATCGGACAGGACCGAGCAGTACTTC. It specifies CASRSDRTEQYF.